The clone carrying this T cell receptor beta chain was recorded a few times. Its antigen is currently unknown. The data were taken from a study of cytomegalovirus exposure and HLA in healthy donors. Findings and caveats of the study: Using the classifier, cytomegalovirus status was reportedly diagnosed with high specificity and sensitivity. The investigators catalogued about 170 TCR beta chains as cytomegalovirus-associated. Rarity characterized most TCR sequences, yet some public TCRs appeared in many donors.

Separate from the approximately 700-subject first cohort was the roughly 130-subject validation cohort, to which the donors belonged. TCRdb's table, derived via immunoSEQ multiplex PCR, lists solely in-frame clones and lacks some. The sample records under 150,000 clones, 70% to 90% being singletons. CDR3 length equals 14 residues. CDR1 and CDR2 from the germline V gene are SGHVS and FNYEAQ. J gave up 0 bases and V 2 bases, and 0 bases lay outside the gene matches. This sequence originates from a woman in her 30s in good health and CMV-seronegative. The sample taken for sequencing was PBMCs. The chain couples TRBV7-6 to TRBJ2-7; 8 bases agree with TRBD1. Here the CDR3 DNA reads TGTGCCAGCAGCTTAACAGGGGGCTCCTACGAGCAGTACTTC. The encoded protein is CASSLTGGSYEQYF. The variable domain in full, with the rest retrieved from reference TRBV7-6 and TRBJ2-7, is GAGVSQSPRYKVTKRGQDVALRCDPISGHVSLYWYRQALGQGPEFLTYFNYEAQQDKSGLPNDRFSAERPEGSISTLTIQRTEQRDSAMYRCASSLTGGSYEQYFGPGTRLTVT.